What follows are 27 T cell receptor beta chains derived from one specimen sequenced in a study of T cell repertoires in cytomegalovirus infection. TCRdb called the reads again in MiXCR, with one record for every CDR3 protein. Counted here are about 480,000 distinct CDR3 sequences, around a third occurring once; the ten biggest clones make up roughly 15%. Their antigen targets remain unknown. The source material was cultured PBMCs, sampled from culture after CMV antigen stimulation. These receptors were collected from a human donor in good health (CMV status not recorded). Some clones in this sample may be carry-over from other donors' samples.

V is TRBV29-1 and J is TRBJ1-3, with TRBD1 as a possible D gene (5 bases). Germline CDR1 and CDR2: SQVTM and ANQGSEA. V lost 6 bases and J 4 bases, leaving 19 bases between the germline ends. This CDR3 comprises 15 residues. CDR3 loop: CSVLVTGTGGNTIYF. The CDR3 DNA sequence: TGCAGCGTCCTCGTGACCGGGACCGGAGGAAACACCATATATTTT. Combining the CDR3 with reference TRBV29-1 and TRBJ1-3 gives the whole variable domain SAVISQKPSRDICQRGTSLTIQCQVDSQVTMMFWYRQQPGQSLTLIATANQGSEATYESGFVIDKFPISRPNLTFSTLTVSNMSPEDSSIYLCSVLVTGTGGNTIYFGEGSWLTVV.

The genes are TRBV29-1 and TRBJ2-1; 7 nucleotides line up with TRBD2. The CDR3 is made up of 13 amino acids. The V gene's germline CDR1 is SQVTM and CDR2 ANQGSEA. J gave up 3 bases and V 7 bases, and 6 bases lay outside the gene matches. The CDR3 sequence is CSAVTSVYNEQFF. The CDR3 coding sequence is TGCAGCGCCGTTACTAGCGTCTACAATGAGCAGTTCTTC.

Only a few counts were recorded for this clonotype. The chain carries TRBV10-3 and TRBJ2-7; TRBD1 matches 9 bases. CDR3 length: 12 residues. V was pared by 6 bases and J by 6 bases, with 3 bases of the junction left unmatched. Germline V lookup: CDR1 ENHRY, CDR2 SYGVKD. The CDR3 sequence is CAIRGQGFEQYV. Written as DNA, the CDR3 is TGTGCCATCAGGGGACAGGGCTTCGAGCAGTACGTC.

This sequence joins TRBV19 and TRBJ2-1; 11 nucleotides align to TRBD2. The length of the CDR3 is 14 residues. The germline V gene has CDR1 LNHDA and CDR2 SQIVND (reference sequence). After removal of 5 bases from V and 10 bases from J, the junction contained 7 bases not matched to a gene. The DNA for the CDR3 is TGTGCCAGTAGTTCTCTAGCGGGAGGTAACGAGCAGTTCTTC. It yields the protein CASSSLAGGNEQFF.

This clonotype appeared a few times. This chain links TRBV24-1 with TRBJ1-2, with 7 bases lining up with TRBD1. Germline V lookup: CDR1 KGHDR, CDR2 SFDVKD. The junction had 5 bases not matched to a gene; V was cut back by 3 bases and J by 8 bases. The CDR3 runs to 13 residues. The CDR3 loop is CATSDRQGRGYTF. In DNA, the CDR3 is TGTGCCACCAGTGATCGACAGGGACGGGGCTACACCTTC.

This chain joins TRBV20-1 and TRBJ1-1; 9 bases match TRBD1. The CDR3 loop spans 14 amino acids. Germline CDR1 and CDR2: DFQATT and SNEGSKA (reference sequence). Losses at the gene ends were 6 bases for V and 5 bases for J; bases not matched to a gene: 10. DNA for the CDR3: TGCAGTGCCACCCACAGGGGGCGAGGGACTGAAGCTTTCTTT. Residues: CSATHRGRGTEAFF.

This clonotype came up many times. CDR3 loop: CASSLEGTATYNEQFF. CDR3 sequence (DNA): TGTGCCAGCAGCTTAGAGGGGACTGCGACTTACAATGAGCAGTTCTTC. This sequence joins TRBV7-8 and TRBJ2-1; possible D gene TRBD2, 6 bases. This CDR3 comprises 16 residues. V lost 1 base and J 4 bases, leaving 14 bases between the germline ends. Per the germline V gene, CDR1 is SGHVS and CDR2 is FQNEAQ.

The genes are TRBV4-3 and TRBJ2-7; tentatively, D is TRBD1 (6 bases). CDR1 is LGHNA and CDR2 is YSLEER in the germline V gene. Trimming shortened V by 0 bases and J by 2 bases, and 17 bases separated the two germline ends. The CDR3 loop spans 17 amino acids. As DNA, the CDR3 is TGCGCCAGCAGCCAAGACCAGGGTACAGGGACCGCCTACGAGCAGTACTTC. As protein: CASSQDQGTGTAYEQYF.

The chain employs TRBV15 and TRBJ2-7; D is unclear. CDR1 is LNHNV and CDR2 is YYDKDF in the germline V gene (reference sequence). The germline V and J ends were trimmed by 3 bases and 1 base, with 13 bases remaining between them. The CDR3 loop spans 15 amino acids. CDR3 bases: TGTGCCACCAGCAGGGAGACAAGGAATTCCTACGAGCAGTACTTC. Protein product: CATSRETRNSYEQYF.

The CDR3 sequence is CAISEGRETDYGYTF. The CDR3 DNA is TGTGCCATCAGTGAGGGTAGGGAAACCGACTATGGCTACACCTTC. V gene TRBV10-3 combines with J gene TRBJ1-2; D call uncertain. The germline CDR1 and CDR2 sequences are ENHRY and SYGVKD. The germline V and J ends were trimmed by 2 bases and 3 bases, with 13 bases remaining between them. The CDR3 loop spans 15 amino acids.

This clonotype has a count of ten or more. This CDR3 is CASSHGQGYTEAFF. CDR3 DNA: TGTGCCAGCAGTCATGGACAGGGGTACACTGAAGCTTTCTTT. The genes are TRBV7-2 and TRBJ1-1; the match to TRBD1 covers 9 bases. The germline V gene has CDR1 SGHTA and CDR2 FQGNSA. CDR3 length: 14 residues. The ends lost 6 bases at V and 3 bases at J; junction bases unmatched: 5. Full variable domain (remainder filled in from reference TRBV7-2 and TRBJ1-1): GAGVSQSPSNKVTEKGKDVELRCDPISGHTALYWYRQSLGQGLEFLIYFQGNSAPDKSGLPSDRFSAERTGGSVSTLTIQRTQQEDSAVYLCASSHGQGYTEAFFGQGTRLTVV.

The chain combines TRBV5-4 with TRBJ2-1; 9 nucleotides line up with TRBD2. J lost 5 bases, V lost 2 bases, and 8 bases had no gene match. CDR3 length: 16 residues. Germline assignment: CDR1 SGHNT and CDR2 YYREEE (reference sequence). The CDR3 DNA reads TGTGCCAGCAGCTTAAGGAGCGGGAGGTACCACAATGAGCAGTTCTTC. The encoded protein is CASSLRSGRYHNEQFF.

V and J are TRBV4-2 and TRBJ2-7, with D tentatively TRBD1 (6 bases). This CDR3 contains 15 residues. V lost 0 bases and J 0 bases, leaving 9 bases between the germline ends. Germline V gene data show CDR1 as LGHNA and CDR2 as YNFKEQ. This CDR3 is CASSQDRGFSYEQYF. The CDR3 coding sequence is TGTGCCAGCAGCCAAGATAGGGGGTTCTCCTACGAGCAGTACTTC.

The rearrangement joins TRBV7-9 to TRBJ2-7, with a tentative D call TRBD2 (6 bases). Germline CDR1 SEHNR, CDR2 FQNEAQ (reference sequence). V was clipped by 1 base and J by 4 bases, with 11 bases between them. The CDR3 spans 14 residues. The CDR3 loop reads CASSLGFGGYEQYV. DNA for the CDR3: TGTGCCAGCAGCTTAGGGTTTGGGGGGTACGAGCAGTACGTC.

This clonotype was counted ten times or more. The gene calls are TRBV11-2 and TRBJ2-3; no definite D call. The V end was cut by 6 bases, the J end by 2 bases, with 6 bases between. There are 12 residues in the CDR3. CDR1 and CDR2 (germline): SGHAT, FQNNGV. Here the CDR3 DNA reads TGTGCCAGCAGTCAGAACACAGATACGCAGTATTTT. This sequence encodes CASSQNTDTQYF.

The J gene is TRBJ1-4, the V gene TRBV20-1; the D is unclear. Germline V lookup: CDR1 DFQATT, CDR2 SNEGSKA (reference sequence). The length of the CDR3 is 19 residues. Between the trimmed V and J ends, which lost 0 bases and 7 bases, there was a span of 27 bases. CDR3 loop: CSARDWDNSKHRWSEKLFF. CDR3 nucleotide sequence: TGCAGTGCTAGAGATTGGGATAATTCAAAACACCGGTGGAGTGAAAAACTGTTTTTT.

This clonotype was recorded a few times. The chain couples TRBV7-2 to TRBJ2-7; no reliable D call. Germline assignment: CDR1 SGHTA and CDR2 FQGNSA. The CDR3 totals 14 residues. V gave up 1 base and J gave up 0 bases, with 7 bases separating them. The CDR3 sequence is CASSLGVNSYEQYF. The DNA of the CDR3 is TGTGCCAGCAGCTTAGGAGTAAACTCCTACGAGCAGTACTTC.

V and J are TRBV6-8 and TRBJ2-7; 7 positions agree with TRBD1. V lost 2 bases and J lost 5; bases outside the gene matches: 9. Germline V lookup: CDR1 MNHGY, CDR2 SAAAGT. The CDR3 length is 15 residues. The CDR3 bases are TGTGCCAGCAGTTACCAGCCAGGGGGTCTCAACGAGCAGTACGTC. As protein: CASSYQPGGLNEQYV.

This chain joins TRBV6-1 and TRBJ1-1; no firm D call. CDR3 size: 13 residues. Trimming stripped 4 bases from V and 3 bases from J, with 9 bases between. Germline V gene sequence: CDR1 MNHNS, CDR2 SASEGT. CDR3 residues: CASSVMIDTEAFF. The DNA for the CDR3 is TGTGCCAGCAGTGTGATGATTGACACTGAAGCTTTCTTT.

Concerning this clonotype: One end of the junction fails to match germline, which may point to a read error. V and J are TRBV12-3 or TRBV12-4 and TRBJ2-1; tentative D call: TRBD1 (6 bases). This CDR3 is 14 amino acids long. CDR3 sequence: CASQWGTSCNEQFF. CDR3 bases: TGTGCCAGTCAGTGGGGGACATCCTGCAATGAGCAGTTCTTC.

This clonotype was observed many times. The chain uses TRBV12-3 or TRBV12-4 and TRBJ1-1; no clear D. V lost 6 bases and J 0 bases, leaving 11 bases between the germline ends. There are 14 residues in the CDR3. CDR3 sequence (DNA): TGTGCCAGCAGCCCTCGGACGGTGAACACTGAAGCTTTCTTT. Amino acids: CASSPRTVNTEAFF.

The chain has TRBV24-1 and TRBJ1-2; D not resolved. The V and J ends lost 3 bases and 8 bases respectively, with 18 bases between them. Germline V gene lookup returns CDR1 KGHDR and CDR2 SFDVKD. The CDR3 runs 15 residues. CDR3 sequence reads: CATSDQPRGTVGYTF. DNA of the CDR3: TGTGCCACCAGTGATCAACCGCGGGGTACCGTAGGCTACACCTTC.

J is TRBJ2-4 and V is TRBV2; 15 nucleotides match TRBD2. This CDR3 has 17 residues. The junction had 3 bases not matched to a gene; V was cut back by 6 bases and J by 0 bases. Germline assignment: CDR1 SNHLY and CDR2 FYNNEI. The CDR3 is CASRGTSGRLAKNIQYF. The CDR3 coding sequence is TGTGCCAGCAGGGGGACTAGCGGGAGGCTAGCCAAAAACATTCAGTACTTC. Using reference TRBV2 and TRBJ2-4 for the parts outside the CDR3, the full variable domain is EPEVTQTPSHQVTQMGQEVILRCVPISNHLYFYWYRQILGQKVEFLVSFYNNEISEKSEIFDDQFSVERPDGSNFTLKIRSTKLEDSAMYFCASRGTSGRLAKNIQYFGAGTRLSVL.

This chain joins TRBV28 and TRBJ2-7; 8 bases agree with TRBD2. In germline, CDR1 is MDHEN, CDR2 SYDVKM. The junction had 8 bases not matched to a gene; V was cut back by 3 bases and J by 1 base. The CDR3 runs 16 residues. The CDR3 protein is CASSLRWAGGSYEQYV. The CDR3, as DNA: TGTGCCAGCAGTTTGAGGTGGGCGGGGGGTTCCTACGAGCAGTACGTC.

This clonotype was detected a few times. The gene calls are TRBV12-3 or TRBV12-4 and TRBJ2-1; 12 bases map to TRBD2. V lost 5 bases, J lost 10 bases, and 12 bases stayed unmatched. CDR3 length: 16 amino acids. The CDR3 DNA reads as TGTGCCAGCAGTGCCTCTCTAGCGGGAGGGCTGGGAGAGCAGTTCTTC. This codes for CASSASLAGGLGEQFF.

The CDR3 coding sequence is TGTGCCAGCAGTCGGCAACACGGGGGATTTCACAATGAGCAGTTCTTC. Translation: CASSRQHGGFHNEQFF. This chain uses TRBV6-5 with TRBJ2-1; possible D gene TRBD2, 6 bases. CDR3 size: 16 residues. The V end lost 5 bases, the J end lost 5 bases, and 19 bases lay between the germline ends. Germline values: CDR1 MNHEY, CDR2 SVGAGI.

This chain joins TRBV6-2 or TRBV6-3 and TRBJ2-7; D unresolved. CDR3 size: 14 residues. The ends were cut back, 0 bases at V and 6 bases at J, with 12 bases in the middle. From germline, CDR1 is MNHEY and CDR2 SVGEGT. CDR3 coding DNA: TGTGCCAGCAGTTACTCGCCCCGAGAGCGCGAGCAGTACGTC. Translating gives CASSYSPREREQYV.